These 12 T cell receptor beta chains share one sample of origin, sequenced in a study of blood T cell repertoires in COVID-19. Profiling relied on immunoSEQ multiplex PCR, and the TCRdb table lists in-frame clones only, not all of them. The sample records hundreds of thousands of clones, roughly 86% being singletons. Sequencing used peripheral blood. All receptors come from a man between 60 and 75 years old with acute or convalescent COVID-19.

As to this clone: Other DNA sequences of this sample code for an identical CDR3. V and J are TRBV6-5 and TRBJ2-2; D possibly corresponds to TRBD1 (6 bases). Germline CDR1 reads MNHEY; CDR2 reads SVGAGI. This CDR3 comprises 14 residues. With 5 bases removed from V and 0 bases from J, the gap between germline ends came to 7 bases. Here the CDR3 reads CASSRTANTGELFF. In nucleotides, the CDR3 is TGTGCCAGCAGTAGGACAGCGAACACCGGGGAGCTGTTTTTT.

This chain uses TRBV11-2 with TRBJ2-2; 15 bases agree with TRBD2. The CDR3 covers 16 residues. Looked up from germline, CDR1 is SGHAT and CDR2 is FQNNGV. The J segment lost 4 bases and the V segment lost 5 bases, leaving 2 bases of the junction unmatched. The chain's CDR3 is CASSPGLAGGTGELFF. The CDR3 DNA is TGTGCCAGCAGCCCGGGACTAGCGGGGGGCACCGGGGAGCTGTTTTTT. The whole variable domain, remainder taken from reference TRBV11-2 and TRBJ2-2, is EAGVAQSPRYKIIEKRQSVAFWCNPISGHATLYWYQQILGQGPKLLIQFQNNGVVDDSQLPKDRFSAERLKGVDSTLKIQPAKLEDSAVYLCASSPGLAGGTGELFFGEGSRLTVL.

This clone has just one count. The J gene is TRBJ2-5, the V gene TRBV3-1 (or the pseudogene TRBV3-2), with TRBD2 matching over 11 bases. Unmatched junction bases numbered 10, after V lost 1 base and J lost 3 bases. This CDR3 has 18 residues. Germline V gene data show CDR1 as LGHDT and CDR2 as YNNKEL (reference sequence). The CDR3 coding sequence is TGTGCCAGCAGCCAAGTACGGGGGACTAGCGGATTTAAAGAGACCCAGTACTTC. It specifies CASSQVRGTSGFKETQYF.

This chain connects TRBV5-6 to TRBJ2-7, with 8 bases that match TRBD1. Looked up from germline, CDR1 is SGHDT and CDR2 is YYEEEE. This CDR3 contains 16 residues. V shed 0 bases and J 4 bases; nucleotides not matched to a gene: 9. The CDR3, as DNA: TGTGCCAGCAGCTTGGAGGCAGGGGGCGTCTTTTACGAGCAGTACTTC. This translates into CASSLEAGGVFYEQYF.

This chain connects TRBV28 to TRBJ2-7, with 7 bases that match TRBD1. CDR3 size: 12 residues. The junction had 4 bases not matched to a gene; V was cut back by 6 bases and J by 5 bases. Looked up from germline, CDR1 is MDHEN and CDR2 is SYDVKM. The CDR3 loop reads CASSPQGDEQYF. For the CDR3, the DNA is TGTGCCAGCAGCCCCCAGGGGGACGAGCAGTACTTC.

The rearrangement uses TRBV19 and TRBJ1-1, with 10 bases that match TRBD1. The V gene's germline CDR1 is LNHDA and CDR2 SQIVND (reference sequence). This CDR3 comprises 15 residues. V dropped 5 bases and J dropped 4; count of bases not matched to a gene: 7. The CDR3 loop reads CASSARDRGTTEAFF. CDR3 nucleotide sequence: TGTGCCAGTAGTGCCCGGGACAGGGGAACCACTGAAGCTTTCTTT.

V is TRBV7-3 and J is TRBJ2-6, with 7 bases aligning to TRBD1. The germline gives CDR1 SGHTA, CDR2 FQGTGA. V gave up 5 bases and J gave up 0 bases; unmatched junction bases: 10. CDR3 length equals 18 residues. For the CDR3, the DNA is TGTGCCAGCAGCCCCGGGGACAGTCTCCCCTCTGGGGCCAACGTCCTGACTTTC. The encoded protein is CASSPGDSLPSGANVLTF.

The V call is TRBV10-2, the J call TRBJ2-7, with D possibly being TRBD1 (5 bases). V lost 0 bases, J lost 2 bases, and 8 bases lay in between. Per the germline V gene, CDR1 is WSHSY and CDR2 is SAAADI. The CDR3 contains 14 residues. CDR3 nucleotides: TGCGCCAGCAGTGAGTCTTGGGGCCCCTACGAGCAGTACTTC. This sequence encodes CASSESWGPYEQYF.

The chain links TRBV7-7 to TRBJ2-1, with 8 bases identical to TRBD1. The CDR3 totals 13 residues. The J segment lost 7 bases and the V segment lost 1 base, leaving 0 bases of the junction unmatched. CDR1 SSHAT and CDR2 FNYEAQ come from the germline V gene (reference sequence). The CDR3 DNA reads TGTGCCAGCAGCTTAGACAGGGGGAATGAGCAGTTCTTC. It specifies CASSLDRGNEQFF.

The chain employs TRBV11-2 and TRBJ2-7; 11 positions agree with TRBD1. Germline V gene lookup returns CDR1 SGHAT and CDR2 FQNNGV. This CDR3 comprises 15 residues. The junction had 5 bases not matched to a gene; V was cut back by 5 bases and J by 2 bases. CDR3 DNA sequence: TGTGCCAGCAGCACCGGACAGGGGGCCACCTACGAGCAGTACTTC. This sequence encodes CASSTGQGATYEQYF.

The chain employs TRBV19 and TRBJ1-5; tentative D call: TRBD1 (6 bases). CDR1 is LNHDA and CDR2 is SQIVND in the germline V gene (reference sequence). V gave up 7 bases and J gave up 2 bases, with 18 bases separating them. The CDR3 totals 16 residues. CDR3 sequence: CASTYRQEVRNQPQHF. The CDR3 DNA follows: TGTGCCAGTACCTACCGACAGGAGGTGCGCAATCAGCCCCAGCATTTT.

J is TRBJ2-7 and V is TRBV7-2; 14 bases match TRBD2. CDR1 and CDR2 from the germline V gene are SGHTA and FQGNSA. V lost 0 bases, J lost 0 bases, and 7 bases stayed unmatched. The CDR3 has 19 residues. CDR3 coding DNA: TGTGCCAGCAGCTTAGCACCGGGACTAGCGGGGGCCAGCTCCTACGAGCAGTACTTC. Its translation: CASSLAPGLAGASSYEQYF.